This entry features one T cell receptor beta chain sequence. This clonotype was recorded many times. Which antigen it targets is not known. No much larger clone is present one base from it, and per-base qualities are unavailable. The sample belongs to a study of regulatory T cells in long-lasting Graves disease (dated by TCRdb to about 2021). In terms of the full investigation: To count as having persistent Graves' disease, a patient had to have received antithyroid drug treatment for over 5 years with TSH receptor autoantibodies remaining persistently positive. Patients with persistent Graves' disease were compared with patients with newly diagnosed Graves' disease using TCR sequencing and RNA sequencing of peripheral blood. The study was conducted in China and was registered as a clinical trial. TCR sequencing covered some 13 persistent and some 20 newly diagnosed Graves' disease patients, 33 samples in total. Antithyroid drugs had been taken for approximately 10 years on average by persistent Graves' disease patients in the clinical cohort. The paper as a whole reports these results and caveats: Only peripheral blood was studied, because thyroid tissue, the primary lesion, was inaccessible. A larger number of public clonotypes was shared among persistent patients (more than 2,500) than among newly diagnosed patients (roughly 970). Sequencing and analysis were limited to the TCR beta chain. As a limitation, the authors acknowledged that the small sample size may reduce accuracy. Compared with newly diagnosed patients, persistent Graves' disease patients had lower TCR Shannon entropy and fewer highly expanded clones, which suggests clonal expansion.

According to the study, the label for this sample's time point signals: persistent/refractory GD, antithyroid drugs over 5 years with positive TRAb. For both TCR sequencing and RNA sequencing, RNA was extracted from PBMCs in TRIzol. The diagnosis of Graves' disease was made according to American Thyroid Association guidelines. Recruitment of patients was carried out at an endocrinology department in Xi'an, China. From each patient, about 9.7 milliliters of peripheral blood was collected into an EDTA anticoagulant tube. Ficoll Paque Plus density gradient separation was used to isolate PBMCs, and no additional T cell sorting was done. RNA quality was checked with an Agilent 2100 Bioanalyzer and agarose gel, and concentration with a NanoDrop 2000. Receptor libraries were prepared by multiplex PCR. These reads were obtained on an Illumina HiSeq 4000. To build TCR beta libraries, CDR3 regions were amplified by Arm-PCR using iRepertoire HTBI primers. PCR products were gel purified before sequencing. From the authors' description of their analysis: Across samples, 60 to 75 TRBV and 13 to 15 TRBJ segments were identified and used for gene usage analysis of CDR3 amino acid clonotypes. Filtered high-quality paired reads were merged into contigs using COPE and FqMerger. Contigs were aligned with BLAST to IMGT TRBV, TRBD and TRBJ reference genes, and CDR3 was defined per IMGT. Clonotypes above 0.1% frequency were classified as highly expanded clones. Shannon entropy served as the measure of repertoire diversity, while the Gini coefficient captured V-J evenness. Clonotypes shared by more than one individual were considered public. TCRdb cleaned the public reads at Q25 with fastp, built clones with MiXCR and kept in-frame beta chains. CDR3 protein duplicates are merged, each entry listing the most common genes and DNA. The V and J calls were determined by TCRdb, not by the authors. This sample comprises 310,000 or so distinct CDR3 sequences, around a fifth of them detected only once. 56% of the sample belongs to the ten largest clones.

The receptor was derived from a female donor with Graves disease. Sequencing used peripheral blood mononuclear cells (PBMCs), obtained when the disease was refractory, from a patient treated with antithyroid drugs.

The bases are TGTGCCAGCTCACCCCAGGGATCCACGAACACTGAAGCTTTCTTT. This codes for CASSPQGSTNTEAFF. Rearrangement joined TRBV18 to TRBJ1-1; the D gene is possibly TRBD1, with 5 bases matching. The germline V gene gives CDR1 as KGHSH and CDR2 as LQKENI. V is shortened by 3 bases, J by 1 base, and the region joining them spans 12 bases. The CDR3 numbers 15 residues from cysteine through phenylalanine. Only the CDR3 region is kept as DNA, spanning 45 bases read in frame from base 1.